This T cell receptor (beta chain) came from a study of blood T cell repertoires in COVID-19 (dated by TCRdb to 2020 to 2021). Context from the whole study: Samples covering the acute and convalescent phases of COVID-19 were provided by collaborators in the United States, Italy and Spain. The prospective study material was composed of cDNA or gDNA derived from T cells, B-cell-depleted T cells, or PBMCs. Deeply sampled blood TCRbeta repertoires from subjects exposed to, actively infected with, or recovered from COVID-19 were included in the dataset. The repertoires were released in a freely available public database meant as a resource for research on the immune response to SARS-CoV-2. The samples were drawn from the first 160 participants of the ongoing ImmuneRACE study and from 1,254 subjects provided by 6 global collaborators. The sample metadata nearly always contained a de-identified subject ID, COVID-19 status, age in years and sex. Where HLA class I and class II types were available, the types were taken from metadata supplied by the sample provider, not from assay-based typing.

At one collaborating source in Seattle, patients were enrolled during active infection and were followed longitudinally through the course of disease. The collaborating institutions used their own protocols to collect whole blood in K2EDTA tubes. Collaborator samples were shipped for TCRbeta analysis as frozen whole blood, isolated PBMCs, or DNA extracted from either sample type. Concerning this clone: Its antigen is currently not known. Base qualities are not provided; no much larger clone lies one nucleotide away.

TCRbeta CDR3 regions were amplified from genomic DNA by means of the immunoSEQ Assay, a bias-controlled multiplex PCR. In the authors' own workflow: Nucleated cell counts per sample were estimated from amplification of reference gene primers within the assay. To quantify the absolute abundance of each unique TCRbeta CDR3 rearrangement, sequence reads were collapsed and filtered. For each sample, productive Simpson clonality was calculated by taking the square root of Simpson's diversity index across productive rearrangements. TCRdb stores this immuneACCESS table with in-frame sequences only. Part of the clones is absent; in the studies checked, under half of the shortfall reflects unresolved V genes, and no reason is known for the rest. That table furnishes V, J and clone size, whereas the DNA furnished D and trimming. For this sample the table gives roughly 120,000 clones, of which approximately 85% were detected only once. Together, the top ten hold about 3% of the sample.

The CDR3 goes from the cysteine to the phenylalanine over 12 residues. The retained sequence is limited to the CDR3, 36 bases, with the frame set at the first base. The germline ends are 3 bases apart after V is trimmed by 0 bases and J by 3 bases. CDR1 and CDR2, per the germline V gene, are SGHDT and YYEEEE. Results and caveats for the whole study, not just this receptor: The amount of clinical and demographic metadata varied by source and participant and was provided uncurated.

The sample consisted of peripheral blood. The chain uses TRBV5-6 and TRBJ1-2; no confident D gene assignment can be made. This TCR was recovered from a woman aged 80 or over with COVID-19, enrolled during active disease. The CDR3 protein sequence reads: CASSLAHYGYTF. The nucleotide sequence is given as TGTGCCAGCAGCTTGGCTCACTATGGCTACACCTTC.